This TCR beta chain was documented in a study of cytomegalovirus exposure and HLA in healthy donors. Study-level results: A later analysis found TCR association rates differed by HLA locus, highest for DRB1 and lowest for HLA-C.

Primers for the PCR totalled 60 Vbeta and 13 Jbeta. Generated by immunoSEQ multiplex PCR, the TCRdb table keeps only in-frame clones and is missing some. Of 100,000 or so clones in the sample, roughly 75% were seen once. The CDR3 extends over 16 amino acids. Germline lookup yields CDR1 MNHNS and CDR2 SASEGT. Germline trimming cut 2 bases from V and 5 bases from J; bases unmatched to any gene: 10. This clone came up a few times. Its antigen is currently unknown. Material: PBMCs. The V call is TRBV6-1, the J call TRBJ2-3, with TRBD2 matching 7 bases. The receptor was isolated from a man aged 25 to 40 in good health and CMV-seronegative. The CDR3: CASSELGGRGKDTQYF. CDR3 in DNA: TGTGCCAGCAGTGAACTCGGCGGGAGAGGTAAAGATACGCAGTATTTT.